The 25 T cell receptor beta chains presented below share a single source sample, sequenced in a study of cytomegalovirus exposure and HLA in healthy donors. PCR used 60 Vbeta primers and 13 Jbeta primers. Here immunoSEQ multiplex PCR was the method, and the copy in TCRdb shows in-frame clones only, minus some. Here the sample spans more than 95,000 clones, over 70% being singletons. The sample taken for sequencing was PBMCs. The receptor set was obtained from a woman aged 40 to 55 in good health and CMV-seropositive.

This chain uses TRBV6-1 with TRBJ2-1; 11 nucleotides align to TRBD2. Trimming removed 4 bases from V and 6 bases from J; junction bases left unmatched: 8. Germline loops: CDR1 MNHNS, CDR2 SASEGT. The length of the CDR3 is 16 residues. The CDR3 loop reads CASSGPLAGVINEQFF. DNA of the CDR3: TGTGCCAGCAGTGGGCCACTAGCGGGAGTTATCAATGAGCAGTTCTTC.

This chain links TRBV28 with TRBJ2-1, with 8 bases identical to TRBD2. Germline trimming cut 4 bases from V and 4 bases from J; bases unmatched to any gene: 9. The CDR3 consists of 16 residues. Germline CDR1 and CDR2: MDHEN and SYDVKM. CDR3 nucleotides: TGTGCCAGCAGTTCCCCCGCGGGAGGACTATACAATGAGCAGTTCTTC. As protein: CASSSPAGGLYNEQFF. Variable domain in full (rest from reference TRBV28 and TRBJ2-1): DVKVTQSSRYLVKRTGEKVFLECVQDMDHENMFWYRQDPGLGLRLIYFSYDVKMKEKGDIPEGYSVSREKKERFSLILESASTNQTSMYLCASSSPAGGLYNEQFFGPGTRLTVL.

The chain links TRBV5-1 to TRBJ1-5; D gene unclear. Germline V gene sequence: CDR1 SGHRS, CDR2 YFSETQ. This CDR3 has 13 residues. Trimming removed 2 bases at V and 2 bases at J, with 5 bases between. The CDR3 sequence is CASSFVGNQPQHF. In nucleotides, the CDR3 is TGCGCCAGCAGCTTTGTCGGCAATCAGCCCCAGCATTTT.

The chain joins TRBV4-2 to TRBJ2-5, with TRBD2 identical over 8 bases. The V and J ends lost 0 bases and 4 bases, in that order; junction bases with no gene match: 4. The CDR3 runs 15 residues. Germline CDR1 and CDR2: LGHNA and YNFKEQ. For the CDR3, the DNA is TGTGCCAGCAGCCAAGATGGCCTAGCGGGAGAGACCCAGTACTTC. Its protein product is CASSQDGLAGETQYF.

The CDR3 nucleotides are TGCAGCGTTGGACAGGGGACTGGGGCCAACGTCCTGACTTTC. Protein sequence: CSVGQGTGANVLTF. J is TRBJ2-6 and V is TRBV29-1; TRBD1 matches 8 bases. Germline V gene sequence: CDR1 SQVTM, CDR2 ANQGSEA. The J segment lost 2 bases and the V segment lost 4 bases, leaving 1 base of the junction unmatched. This CDR3 is built from 14 residues.

The J gene is TRBJ1-1, the V gene TRBV7-6; D perhaps matches TRBD1 (5 bases). The CDR3 consists of 13 residues. The germline gives CDR1 SGHVS, CDR2 FNYEAQ. V lost 2 bases and J 7 bases, leaving 11 bases between the germline ends. CDR3 in amino acids: CASSLSRGGEAFF. In nucleotides, the CDR3 is TGTGCCAGCAGCTTATCCCGGGGGGGTGAAGCTTTCTTT.

This clone has only a few counts. V and J are TRBV6-5 and TRBJ2-7; 7 positions match TRBD2. Trimming took 6 bases from V and 0 from J; bases not matched to a gene: 8. CDR1 is MNHEY and CDR2 is SVGAGI in the germline V gene. The CDR3 spans 15 residues. CDR3 sequence reads: CASSDLSGYSYEQYF. CDR3 DNA: TGTGCCAGCAGCGACCTTAGCGGGTACTCCTACGAGCAGTACTTC.

The chain uses TRBV11-2 and TRBJ2-7; TRBD2 matches at 8 bases. From germline, CDR1 is SGHAT and CDR2 FQNNGV. With V trimmed by 3 bases and J by 4 bases, 11 bases remained unmatched. The CDR3 runs 16 residues. As DNA, the CDR3 is TGTGCCAGCAGCTTTCGGGGGGGCGCAGGCGGGTACGAGCAGTACTTC. Amino acids: CASSFRGGAGGYEQYF.

The chain is built from TRBV6-4 and TRBJ2-1; D unclear. Trimming stripped 0 bases from V and 0 bases from J, with 9 bases between. Germline assignment: CDR1 MRHNA and CDR2 SNTAGT. The CDR3 contains 16 residues. This CDR3 reads CASSDSEWSSYNEQFF. CDR3 coding DNA: TGTGCCAGCAGTGACTCGGAGTGGAGCTCCTACAATGAGCAGTTCTTC.

This chain links TRBV19 with TRBJ1-1; 9 positions match TRBD1. J lost 1 base, V lost 8 bases, and 14 bases had no gene match. CDR1 is LNHDA and CDR2 is SQIVND in the germline V gene (reference sequence). The CDR3 covers 17 residues. The chain's CDR3 is CASGQGYFGNSNTEAFF. CDR3 nucleotide sequence: TGTGCCAGTGGACAGGGGTATTTTGGTAATTCGAACACTGAAGCTTTCTTT.

A few counts support this clone. The chain carries TRBV6-1 and TRBJ1-2; D ambiguous. V dropped 6 bases and J dropped 1 base, with 9 bases sitting between them. CDR3 length: 13 amino acids. Germline CDR1 and CDR2: MNHNS and SASEGT. The CDR3 region is CASSETGNYGYTF. The CDR3 nucleotides read TGTGCCAGCAGCGAAACGGGTAACTATGGCTACACCTTC.

The rearrangement uses TRBV18 and TRBJ2-7; D unresolved. This CDR3 is built from 17 residues. Per the germline V gene, CDR1 is KGHSH and CDR2 is LQKENI. Between the trimmed V and J ends, which lost 0 bases and 4 bases, there was a span of 19 bases. CDR3 in amino acids: CASSPPSGNAIGYEQYF. The CDR3 bases are TGTGCCAGCTCACCACCCTCCGGTAACGCGATCGGGTACGAGCAGTACTTC.

This sequence joins TRBV7-2 and TRBJ2-2; weak D call: TRBD2 (6 bases). V lost 4 bases and J lost 6, with 18 bases in between. The CDR3 is made up of 16 amino acids. Germline V gene data show CDR1 as SGHTA and CDR2 as FQGNSA. CDR3: CASSWAGTPGSGELFF. The CDR3 bases are TGTGCCAGCAGCTGGGCCGGGACTCCTGGCTCCGGGGAGCTGTTTTTT.

The gene calls are TRBV4-2 and TRBJ1-3; tentative D call: TRBD1 (5 bases). Trimming took off 0 bases at V and 8 bases at J, with 20 bases between the two ends. This CDR3 has 17 residues. CDR1 and CDR2 from the germline V gene are LGHNA and YNFKEQ. In DNA, the CDR3 is TGTGCCAGCAGCCAAGAGATCCTGACCCGACCCAGGGACACCATATATTTT. This sequence encodes CASSQEILTRPRDTIYF.

This clone has more than one count but fewer than ten. The rearrangement links TRBV14 to TRBJ1-2; TRBD1 matches 9 bases. This CDR3 comprises 17 residues. J gave up 4 bases and V 3 bases, and 12 bases lay outside the gene matches. CDR1 and CDR2 (germline): SGHDN, FVKESK. CDR3 nucleotides: TGTGCCAGCAGCCACAATAGGGACAGGGTCGGCGGCTATGGCTACACCTTC. As protein: CASSHNRDRVGGYGYTF.

This sequence joins TRBV27 and TRBJ1-2, with unresolved D. The CDR3 loop spans 16 amino acids. The V gene's germline CDR1 is MNHEY and CDR2 SMNVEV (reference sequence). V was pared by 0 bases and J by 4 bases, with 15 bases between. The CDR3 sequence is CASSLSHGERGYGYTF. The CDR3 DNA follows: TGTGCCAGCAGTTTATCGCACGGAGAACGGGGCTATGGCTACACCTTC.

This clone was recorded a few times. The chain uses TRBV2 and TRBJ2-7; 12 bases are a match to TRBD2. This CDR3 comprises 14 residues. V was pared by 6 bases and J by 6 bases, with 6 bases of the junction left unmatched. Germline CDR1 and CDR2: SNHLY and FYNNEI. The CDR3 loop is CASRETSGRFEQYF. The CDR3 region has the DNA TGTGCCAGCAGAGAGACTAGCGGGAGATTCGAGCAGTACTTC.

J is TRBJ2-2 and V is TRBV5-4, with D perhaps TRBD1 (6 bases). The germline V and J ends were trimmed by 4 bases and 6 bases, with 25 bases remaining between them. This CDR3 is 18 amino acids long. Germline V gene sequence: CDR1 SGHNT, CDR2 YYREEE (reference sequence). As DNA, the CDR3 is TGTGCCAGCAGCCCCATTACACGAATGGGGGCGGTACCCGGGGAGCTGTTTTTT. Its translation is CASSPITRMGAVPGELFF.

This chain connects TRBV18 to TRBJ2-7, with D tentatively TRBD2 (6 bases). V was shortened by 6 bases and J by 2 bases, with 14 bases between the two germline ends. Germline CDR1 reads KGHSH; CDR2 reads LQKENI. This CDR3 is built from 14 residues. CDR3 nucleotide sequence: TGTGCCAGCTCCATGGGACTTCGAACCTACGAGCAGTACTTC. Translated: CASSMGLRTYEQYF.

The V call is TRBV6-5, the J call TRBJ2-7; D may be TRBD1 (6 bases). The germline V and J ends were trimmed by 5 bases and 6 bases, with 11 bases remaining between them. Germline-derived CDR1 and CDR2 are MNHEY and SVGAGI. This CDR3 is 12 amino acids long. The CDR3 spells CASSTGLGEQYF. The CDR3 region has the DNA TGTGCCAGCAGTACAGGGTTGGGCGAGCAGTACTTC.

The chain couples TRBV18 to TRBJ2-3, with 10 bases aligning to TRBD2. V lost 2 bases, J lost 4 bases, and 3 bases stayed unmatched. This CDR3 contains 15 residues. In germline, CDR1 is KGHSH, CDR2 LQKENI. The CDR3 sequence is CASSPSGLAADTQYF. The CDR3 DNA sequence: TGTGCCAGCTCACCATCTGGACTAGCGGCAGATACGCAGTATTTT.

The chain links TRBV29-1 to TRBJ2-7, with TRBD1 matching over 8 bases. Unmatched junction bases numbered 10, after V lost 6 bases and J lost 3 bases. Germline CDR1 and CDR2: SQVTM and ANQGSEA. CDR3 length: 14 amino acids. The CDR3: CSVRTGFIVYEQYF. DNA of the CDR3: TGCAGCGTCCGGACAGGGTTTATAGTCTACGAGCAGTACTTC.

In this sample, this clone turned up once. This chain links TRBV13 with TRBJ2-4; TRBD2 is a possible D gene (6 bases). This CDR3 spans 17 amino acids. V lost 5 bases and J 4 bases, leaving 21 bases between the germline ends. Germline loops: CDR1 PRHDT, CDR2 FYEKMQ (reference sequence). CDR3 DNA: TGTGCCAGCAGCCCCTGGGACTTGCACCTTTCAAAAAACATTCAGTACTTC. The encoded protein is CASSPWDLHLSKNIQYF.

This clone has a handful of counts. The chain is built from TRBV5-4 and TRBJ2-3; D not certain. Trimming stripped 0 bases from V and 4 bases from J, with 15 bases between. Per germline, CDR1 SGHNT and CDR2 YYREEE (reference sequence). This CDR3 is built from 16 residues. CDR3 DNA: TGTGCCAGCAGCTTGGGGGTCAGGCCAGTATCAGATACGCAGTATTTT. Amino acids: CASSLGVRPVSDTQYF.

The rearrangement links TRBV7-8 to TRBJ1-1, with 7 bases identical to TRBD1. Germline CDR1 SGHVS, CDR2 FQNEAQ. The CDR3 extends over 15 amino acids. V dropped 4 bases and J dropped 1; count of bases not matched to a gene: 6. CDR3 sequence (DNA): TGTGCCAGCAGCTCGACCAGACAGGGGAACACTGAAGCTTTCTTT. As protein: CASSSTRQGNTEAFF.